Shown below are 22 T cell receptor beta chains from a single sample sequenced in a study of blood T cell repertoires in COVID-19. Clones were sequenced by immunoSEQ multiplex PCR, and TCRdb holds only the in-frame ones, with some missing. The top ten hold approximately 1.8% of the sample, which has about 100,000 clones, 85% seen once. The source material was peripheral blood. All receptors derive from a woman in her 70s with active or convalescent COVID-19.

This sequence joins TRBV30 and TRBJ2-7, with 14 positions matching TRBD2. This CDR3 contains 14 residues. Germline CDR1 GTSNPN, CDR2 SVGIG (reference sequence). The ends lost 2 bases at V and 6 bases at J; junction bases unmatched: 3. This CDR3 is CAWSQGLAGAEQYF. In DNA, the CDR3 is TGTGCCTGGAGTCAGGGACTAGCGGGGGCCGAGCAGTACTTC.

The chain employs TRBV30 and TRBJ1-5; 7 nucleotides agree with TRBD1. The CDR3 sequence is 17 residues long. Germline trimming cut 5 bases from V and 3 bases from J; bases unmatched to any gene: 16. Germline-derived CDR1 and CDR2 are GTSNPN and SVGIG (reference sequence). CDR3 nucleotide sequence: TGTGCCTGGGGTGCGGGACCTCTTGACAGGGACAATCAGCCCCAGCATTTT. This codes for CAWGAGPLDRDNQPQHF.

The genes are TRBV4-3 and TRBJ1-3; the match to TRBD1 covers 9 bases. Germline CDR1 reads LGHNA; CDR2 reads YSLEER. The CDR3 is 18 amino acids. The trim removed 2 bases at V and 3 bases at J, leaving 11 bases unmatched. The DNA of the CDR3 is TGCGCCAGCAGCCAACAGCCTCAAACAGGGGGCGTTGGAAACACCATATATTTT. Translated: CASSQQPQTGGVGNTIYF.

The J gene is TRBJ1-4, the V gene TRBV19, with 9 bases aligning to TRBD1. V dropped 9 bases and J dropped 0; count of bases not matched to a gene: 5. The CDR3 is 15 amino acids. The germline CDR1 and CDR2 sequences are LNHDA and SQIVND (reference sequence). The CDR3 region is CASEDRGSTNEKLFF. The CDR3 DNA follows: TGTGCCAGCGAGGACAGGGGTTCAACTAATGAAAAACTGTTTTTT.

The chain links TRBV28 to TRBJ2-3, with a tentative D call TRBD2 (5 bases). The CDR3 is made up of 13 amino acids. Trimming shortened V by 6 bases and J by 4 bases, and 11 bases separated the two germline ends. Germline V gene sequence: CDR1 MDHEN, CDR2 SYDVKM. This CDR3 is CASSPLAPDTQYF. DNA for the CDR3: TGTGCCAGCAGCCCCCTAGCCCCAGATACGCAGTATTTT.

CDR3 region: CASSFFGTGGGETQYF. CDR3 in DNA: TGCGCCAGCAGCTTTTTTGGTACGGGCGGGGGAGAGACCCAGTACTTC. V and J are TRBV5-1 and TRBJ2-5, with 7 bases matching TRBD2. The CDR3 length is 16 residues. CDR1 SGHRS and CDR2 YFSETQ come from the germline V gene. After removal of 2 bases from V and 4 bases from J, the junction contained 11 bases not matched to a gene.

J is TRBJ2-5 and V is TRBV3-1 (or the pseudogene TRBV3-2); D is possibly TRBD1 (6 bases). CDR3 size: 18 residues. V was clipped by 3 bases and J by 3 bases, with 23 bases between them. Germline CDR1 and CDR2: LGHDT and YNNKEL (reference sequence). The chain's CDR3 is CASSHRDKGPDFEETQYF. In DNA form, the CDR3 reads TGTGCCAGCAGCCACCGGGACAAGGGTCCCGACTTCGAAGAGACCCAGTACTTC.

Only a few counts were recorded for this clone. The chain employs TRBV20-1 and TRBJ2-5; D is unresolved. The CDR3 loop spans 16 amino acids. V was clipped by 3 bases and J by 7 bases, with 24 bases between them. CDR1 is DFQATT, CDR2 SNEGSKA, per germline (reference sequence). The CDR3 region is CSASTVVPTNTGTQYF. DNA of the CDR3: TGCAGTGCTAGTACGGTGGTTCCAACAAACACGGGGACCCAGTACTTC.

This clone was seen only a few times. The rearrangement links TRBV19 to TRBJ1-1; TRBD1 matches 8 bases. CDR1 is LNHDA, CDR2 SQIVND, per germline (reference sequence). CDR3 length: 13 amino acids. The ends lost 4 bases at V and 5 bases at J; junction bases unmatched: 3. The CDR3, as DNA: TGTGCCAGTAGTACCCGACAGGGGACTGAAGCTTTCTTT. Translating gives CASSTRQGTEAFF.

This rearrangement joins TRBV7-9 to TRBJ2-7; 8 bases are shared with TRBD2. The CDR3 has 15 amino acids. Germline assignment: CDR1 SEHNR and CDR2 FQNEAQ (reference sequence). With V trimmed by 4 bases and J by 3 bases, 8 bases remained unmatched. For the CDR3, the DNA is TGTGCCAGCAGCTCAGGGACTAGTATGAGCTACGAGCAGTACTTC. Protein: CASSSGTSMSYEQYF.

The genes are TRBV5-1 and TRBJ2-7; TRBD1 matches 11 bases. Per germline, CDR1 SGHRS and CDR2 YFSETQ. V was clipped by 5 bases and J by 2 bases; unmatched bases: 6. The CDR3 spans 15 residues. CDR3 sequence (DNA): TGCGCCAGCAGGGGGACAGGGGGTCTGACCTACGAGCAGTACTTC. It specifies CASRGTGGLTYEQYF.

This clone was seen just once. The genes are TRBV5-6 and TRBJ2-3; TRBD2 matches 9 bases. Per germline, CDR1 SGHDT and CDR2 YYEEEE. This CDR3 region has 15 residues. The V segment lost 4 bases and the J segment 2 bases; nucleotides outside the gene matches: 5. The CDR3 spells CASSPTSGLTDTQYF. The CDR3 nucleotides are TGTGCCAGCAGCCCGACTAGCGGCCTCACAGATACGCAGTATTTT. The whole variable domain, filled in from reference TRBV5-6 and TRBJ2-3, reads DAGVTQSPTHLIKTRGQQVTLRCSPKSGHDTVSWYQQALGQGPQFIFQYYEEEERQRGNFPDRFSGHQFPNYSSELNVNALLLGDSALYLCASSPTSGLTDTQYFGPGTRLTVL.

CDR3 sequence (DNA): TGTGCCAGCAGCCCTACGACTGGCTACGAGCAGTACTTC. Amino acid sequence: CASSPTTGYEQYF. The chain joins TRBV5-5 to TRBJ2-7, with no clear D. V shed 4 bases and J shed 3 bases, with 11 bases lying between them. This CDR3 region has 13 residues. Germline V gene data show CDR1 as SGHKS and CDR2 as YYEKEE (reference sequence).

The chain joins TRBV6-2 or TRBV6-3 to TRBJ2-7, with TRBD1 matching 8 bases. CDR3 length equals 15 residues. Trimming took 2 bases from V and 5 from J; bases not matched to a gene: 8. Looked up from germline, CDR1 is MNHEY and CDR2 is SVGEGT. CDR3 residues: CASSYTDRGGDEQYF. The CDR3 nucleotides are TGTGCCAGCAGTTACACAGACAGGGGAGGCGACGAGCAGTACTTC.

This chain links TRBV7-2 with TRBJ1-4; possible D gene TRBD1, 6 bases. Germline-derived CDR1 and CDR2 are SGHTA and FQGNSA. This CDR3 is built from 15 residues. The V end lost 5 bases, the J end lost 10 bases, and 20 bases lay between the germline ends. The CDR3 protein is CASSPSTRGKGKLFF. CDR3 DNA sequence: TGTGCCAGCAGCCCTAGCACCAGGGGTAAGGGAAAACTGTTTTTT.

This chain links TRBV18 with TRBJ2-2; D possibly corresponds to TRBD1 (6 bases). Germline CDR1 KGHSH, CDR2 LQKENI. The CDR3 is 13 amino acids. Trimming left V 7 bases short and J 5 bases short, with 11 bases between. This CDR3 reads CASLQGQTGELFF. DNA of the CDR3: TGTGCCAGCTTACAGGGTCAGACCGGGGAGCTGTTTTTT.

The chain combines TRBV7-2 with TRBJ1-1, with 8 positions matching TRBD1. From germline, CDR1 is SGHTA and CDR2 FQGNSA. The CDR3 is made up of 14 amino acids. The V segment lost 1 base and the J segment 5 bases; nucleotides outside the gene matches: 3. The CDR3: CASSLDRGYTEAFF. The CDR3 nucleotides read TGTGCCAGCAGCTTAGACAGGGGGTATACTGAAGCTTTCTTT.

The chain couples TRBV3-1 (or the pseudogene TRBV3-2) to TRBJ2-7; TRBD1 might be the D (6 bases). Germline-derived CDR1 and CDR2 are LGHDT and YNNKEL (reference sequence). This CDR3 is 17 amino acids long. Trimming removed 0 bases from V and 3 bases from J, with 18 bases in between. The CDR3 nucleotides are TGTGCCAGCAGCCAAGATCCGACAGGCGACGACGACTACGAGCAGTACTTC. Translation gives CASSQDPTGDDDYEQYF.

This clone was seen a few times. This specimen includes other DNA sequences encoding the same CDR3. The chain employs TRBV9 and TRBJ2-2; no firm D call. Per germline, CDR1 SGDLS and CDR2 YYNGEE. The CDR3 spans 12 residues. Trimming took off 0 bases at V and 6 bases at J, with 3 bases between the two ends. The CDR3 coding sequence is TGTGCCAGCAGCGTAGCGGCCGGGGAGCTGTTTTTT. It translates to CASSVAAGELFF.

The chain combines TRBV3-1 (or the pseudogene TRBV3-2) with TRBJ1-6, with TRBD1 matching over 8 bases. The germline CDR1 and CDR2 sequences are LGHDT and YNNKEL (reference sequence). Trimming cost V 2 bases and J 2 bases; bases outside gene matches: 8. The CDR3 runs 18 residues. The chain's CDR3 is CASSQFFQGATYNSPLHF. The CDR3 nucleotides read TGTGCCAGCAGCCAATTTTTCCAGGGGGCGACCTATAATTCACCCCTCCACTTT.

This chain connects TRBV5-4 to TRBJ2-1, with 7 bases that match TRBD1. V gave up 1 base and J gave up 7 bases; unmatched junction bases: 8. The CDR3 has 15 residues. Germline CDR1 and CDR2: SGHNT and YYREEE (reference sequence). The CDR3 DNA follows: TGTGCCAGCAGCTTGTATCGGCAGGGGGTGAATGAGCAGTTCTTC. Protein product: CASSLYRQGVNEQFF.

The J gene is TRBJ2-2, the V gene TRBV5-1, with D possibly matching TRBD2 (5 bases). CDR1 and CDR2 (germline): SGHRS, YFSETQ. V was clipped by 4 bases and J by 3 bases, with 16 bases between them. There are 16 residues in the CDR3. The CDR3 loop reads CASSLARVGDTGELFF. CDR3 nucleotides: TGCGCCAGCAGCCTCGCAAGGGTCGGGGACACCGGGGAGCTGTTTTTT.